This T cell receptor beta chain was identified during a study of blood T cell repertoires in COVID-19. Profiled with immunoSEQ multiplex PCR; TCRdb holds only in-frame clones, not every one. This table has 250,000 to 300,000 clones, roughly 90% appearing once. V lost 0 bases to trimming and J lost 5 bases, with 12 bases between them. The CDR3 is 15 amino acids. CDR1 is SGHDT, CDR2 YYEEEE, per germline. The J gene is TRBJ2-1, the V gene TRBV5-6, with D unresolved. The specimen was peripheral blood. The sequence was collected from a young woman with COVID-19, enrolled during active disease. In DNA, the CDR3 is TGTGCCAGCAGCTTGGTACTTTTTTCCCACAATGAGCAGTTCTTC. Protein sequence: CASSLVLFSHNEQFF.